What follows is one T cell receptor beta chain and its context. Deletions cut 3 bases from V and 9 bases from J, with 36 bases between. Germline V gene sequence: CDR1 MNHEY, CDR2 SVGEGT. The CDR3 sequence is 20 residues long. This record comes from a study of blood T cell repertoires in COVID-19. The study assigned cohorts using participant-reported clinical history. Only in-frame clones appear in the TCRdb table, and some are missing; sequencing was by immunoSEQ multiplex PCR. This sample has 250,000 or so clones, with about nine tenths found just once. V and J are TRBV6-2 or TRBV6-3 and TRBJ2-7, with TRBD1 as a possible D gene (5 bases). This clonotype originated in a woman in her 30s with acute COVID-19. The sequencing input was PBMCs or T cells enriched from blood (not recorded which). CDR3 DNA: TGTGCCAGCAGTTATTTCGATTTTTGGATCGGCAGGGCCAGTCTAAGGGTGCAGTACTTC. This encodes CASSYFDFWIGRASLRVQYF.